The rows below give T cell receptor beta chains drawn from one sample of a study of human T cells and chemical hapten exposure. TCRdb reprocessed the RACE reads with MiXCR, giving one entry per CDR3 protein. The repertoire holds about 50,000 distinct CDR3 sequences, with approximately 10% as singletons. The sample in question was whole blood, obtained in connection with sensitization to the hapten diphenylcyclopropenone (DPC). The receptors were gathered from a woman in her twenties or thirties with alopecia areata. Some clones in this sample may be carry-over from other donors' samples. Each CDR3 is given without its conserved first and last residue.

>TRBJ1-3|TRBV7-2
ASSLNGRTGNTIY
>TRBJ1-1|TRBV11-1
ASSFTGGTEAF
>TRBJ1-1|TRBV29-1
SVETRVSEAF
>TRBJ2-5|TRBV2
ASSVVGIQETQY
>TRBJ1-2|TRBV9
ASSVDLDGYT
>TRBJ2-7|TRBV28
ASSLSSPAASYEQY
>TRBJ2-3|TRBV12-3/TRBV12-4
ASSLSANTQY
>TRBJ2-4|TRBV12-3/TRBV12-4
ASSLYGSRAKNIQY
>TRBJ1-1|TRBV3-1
ASSQDVGRNTEAF
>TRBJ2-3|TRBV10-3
AISESWLAGRDTDTQY
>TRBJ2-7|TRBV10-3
AISESKGSSYEQY
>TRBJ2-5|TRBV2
ASSQLARETQY
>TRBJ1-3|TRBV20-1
SAREQGVSGNTIY
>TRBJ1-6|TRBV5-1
ASSYGVQGSPLH
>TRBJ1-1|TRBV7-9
ASSFGTGVRTEAF
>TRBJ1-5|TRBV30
AWNPNGGLGQPQH
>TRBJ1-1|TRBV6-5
ASSTGQLNTEAF
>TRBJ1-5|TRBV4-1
ASSQDLTQPQH
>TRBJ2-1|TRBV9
ASSVGPSGNYNEQF
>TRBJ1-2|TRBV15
ATSRDRTGSYGYT
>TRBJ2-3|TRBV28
ASSPPGAQYTDTQY
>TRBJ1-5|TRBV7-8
ASSPQTGTASQPQH
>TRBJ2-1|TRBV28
ASSSSGGDYNEQF
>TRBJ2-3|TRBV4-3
ASSDIAGGSDTQY
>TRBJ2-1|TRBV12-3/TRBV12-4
ASSSATRLASSYNEQF
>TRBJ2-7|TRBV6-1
ASSVRDRGYEQY
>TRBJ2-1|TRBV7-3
ASSLTFGLAGTYNEQF
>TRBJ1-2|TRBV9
ASSVGNRDYGYT
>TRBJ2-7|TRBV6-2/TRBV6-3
ASSLNRVLNEQY
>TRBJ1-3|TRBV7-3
ASSGGEGGTIY
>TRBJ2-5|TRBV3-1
ASSQGLGGALETQY
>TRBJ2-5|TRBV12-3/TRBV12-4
ASSAVRLGQKTQY
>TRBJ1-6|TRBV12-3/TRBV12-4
ASRRQGSSYNSPLH
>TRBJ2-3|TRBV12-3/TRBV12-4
ASSLAGGLSTDTQY
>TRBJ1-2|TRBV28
ASSSSPINYGYT
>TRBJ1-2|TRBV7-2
ASSLGPGMTDGYT
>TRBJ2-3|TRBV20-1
SAGPGGAPDTQY
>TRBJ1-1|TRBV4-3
ASSQDLRTGAF